A selection of T cell receptor beta chains follows, all from one sample in a study of OX40 agonist ivuxolimab in advanced cancers. Profiled with immunoSEQ multiplex PCR; TCRdb holds only in-frame clones, not every one. Of 30,000 to 40,000 clones in the sample, 70% to 85% were seen once. Sequencing used CD4+ or CD8+ T cells sorted from blood, obtained in a trial of the OX40 agonist ivuxolimab. The receptors were sampled from an adult with an advanced solid tumor such as melanoma, head and neck, liver or kidney cancer. The CDR3 runs from the conserved cysteine through the conserved F or W. D genes are given only for firm matches. Clone sizes are given selectively: once, few, many, or a class where the clone is expanded.

d_gene,j_gene,abundance,len,v_gene,CDR3nt,CDR3aa
TRBD1,TRBJ1-1,NA,13,TRBV19,TGTGCCAGTCTGCCACACCGGACAGGGTTAACTTTCTTT,CASLPHRTGLTFF
NA,TRBJ2-7,NA,12,TRBV5-6,TGTGCCAGCGGCTCGGGCTCCTACGAGCAGTACTTC,CASGSGSYEQYF
TRBD1,TRBJ2-1,NA,13,TRBV5-1,TGCGCCAGCAGCGTGACAGGGGCGAATGAGCAGTTCTTC,CASSVTGANEQFF
NA,TRBJ2-1,NA,14,TRBV19,TGTGCCAGTAGTATATGGCAGGCCAACAATGAGCAGTTCTTC,CASSIWQANNEQFF
NA,TRBJ2-5,NA,15,TRBV11-2,TGTGCCAGCAGCAAAGTGAACGCAAGGATAGAGACCCAGTACTTC,CASSKVNARIETQYF
TRBD2,TRBJ2-5,NA,15,TRBV6-1,TGTGCCAGCAGGAGCGGGGGGGCCGGCCAAGAGACCCAGTACTTC,CASRSGGAGQETQYF
NA,TRBJ2-5,NA,12,TRBV14,TGTGCCAGCAGCCAAGAATCTACGGCCCAGTACTTC,CASSQESTAQYF
NA,TRBJ1-3,NA,15,TRBV12-5,TGTGCTAGTGGTCCCACGCGGGGAGGTGGAAACACCATATATTTT,CASGPTRGGGNTIYF
TRBD1,TRBJ2-1,NA,21,TRBV19,TGTGCCAGTAGTCCCGGCACGACTTCCTTCGGCACGGGACAGGGAAGCAATGAGCAGTTCTTC,CASSPGTTSFGTGQGSNEQFF
TRBD1,TRBJ2-5,NA,14,TRBV7-7,TGTGCCAGCAGCCCCAATGGCAGGGGGGAGACCCAGTACTTC,CASSPNGRGETQYF
NA,TRBJ2-5,few,14,TRBV12-5,TGTGCTAGTGGTTACCGGGCCAATCAAGAGACCCAGTACTTC,CASGYRANQETQYF
TRBD2,TRBJ2-1,NA,15,TRBV7-8,TGTGCCAGCAGCTTGCGGGGGGAAGCCTACAATGAGCAGTTCTTC,CASSLRGEAYNEQFF
TRBD2,TRBJ2-1,NA,14,TRBV5-1,TGCGCCAGCAGCTATGGGACTAGCGGCAATGAGCAGTTCTTC,CASSYGTSGNEQFF
NA,TRBJ2-7,NA,15,TRBV5-1,TGCGCCAGCAGCGCAACCCAGGGGCTAGGTTCCGAGCAGTACTTC,CASSATQGLGSEQYF
NA,TRBJ2-3,NA,14,TRBV28,TGTGCCAGCAGTTCCCCGGAAGGGTGGGATACGCAGTATTTT,CASSSPEGWDTQYF
TRBD1,TRBJ2-2,once,13,TRBV30,TGTGCCTGGAGGATCACAGGGGTCGGGGAGCTGTTTTTT,CAWRITGVGELFF
NA,TRBJ1-1,NA,12,TRBV11-1,TGTGCCAGCAGCTTCATGAACACTGAAGCTTTCTTT,CASSFMNTEAFF
NA,TRBJ2-1,NA,15,TRBV6-1,TGTGCCAGCAGTGAGCACGGACAGCCCTTCGGGGAGCAGTTCTTC,CASSEHGQPFGEQFF
NA,TRBJ1-2,few,11,TRBV5-5,TGTGCTATAGGGGGGCCTGATGGCTACACCTTC,CAIGGPDGYTF
NA,TRBJ2-5,few,16,TRBV9,TGTGCCAGCAGCGCCCTTTCAACGGGAGTAAAAGAGACCCAGTACTTC,CASSALSTGVKETQYF
NA,TRBJ2-7,NA,15,TRBV6-6,TGTGCCAGCAGTTTAGACATAGACTCAGTCTACGAGCAGTACTTC,CASSLDIDSVYEQYF
NA,TRBJ2-3,NA,12,TRBV5-1,TGCGCCAGCAGCTTGCACACAGATACGCAGTATTTT,CASSLHTDTQYF
NA,TRBJ2-5,NA,13,TRBV29-1,TGCAGCGTTGAAGACCGACAGGCGGGGACCCAGTACTTC,CSVEDRQAGTQYF
NA,TRBJ1-1,NA,13,TRBV6-5,TGTGCCAGCAGTAGGACGGCGGGGACTGAAGCTTTCTTT,CASSRTAGTEAFF
NA,TRBJ1-3,NA,14,TRBV28,TGTGCCAGCCGACTGGGAGGCTCTGGAAACACCATATATTTT,CASRLGGSGNTIYF
NA,TRBJ2-5,NA,10,TRBV20-1,TGCAGTGCTTTAGTAGAGACCCAGTACTTC,CSALVETQYF
NA,TRBJ1-4,medium-sized,18,TRBV27,TGTGCCAGCAGTTTCGCCCCGGGGGCAGGGGCAACTAATGAAAAACTGTTTTTT,CASSFAPGAGATNEKLFF
NA,TRBJ2-2,NA,14,TRBV29-1,TGCAGCGTGGCCCTGGACCTAAGGACCGGGGAGCTGTTTTTT,CSVALDLRTGELFF